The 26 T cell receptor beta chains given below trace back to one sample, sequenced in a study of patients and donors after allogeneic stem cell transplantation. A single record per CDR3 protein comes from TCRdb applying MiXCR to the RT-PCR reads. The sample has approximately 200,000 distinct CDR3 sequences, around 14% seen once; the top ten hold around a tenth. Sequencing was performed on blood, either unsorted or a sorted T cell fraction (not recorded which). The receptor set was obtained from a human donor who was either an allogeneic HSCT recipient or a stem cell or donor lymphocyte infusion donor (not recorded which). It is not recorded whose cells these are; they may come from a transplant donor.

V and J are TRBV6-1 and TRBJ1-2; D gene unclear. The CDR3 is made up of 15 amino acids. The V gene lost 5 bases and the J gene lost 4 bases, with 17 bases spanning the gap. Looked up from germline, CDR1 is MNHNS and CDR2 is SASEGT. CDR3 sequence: CASSLQTSGTYGYTF. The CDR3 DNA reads TGTGCCAGCAGTCTGCAGACATCGGGAACCTATGGCTACACCTTC.

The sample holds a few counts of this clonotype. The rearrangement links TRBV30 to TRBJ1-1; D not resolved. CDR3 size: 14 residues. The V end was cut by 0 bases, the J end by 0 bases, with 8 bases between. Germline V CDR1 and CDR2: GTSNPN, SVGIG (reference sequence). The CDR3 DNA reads TGTGCCTGGAGTGTGGGTTTCATGAACACTGAAGCTTTCTTT. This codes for CAWSVGFMNTEAFF.

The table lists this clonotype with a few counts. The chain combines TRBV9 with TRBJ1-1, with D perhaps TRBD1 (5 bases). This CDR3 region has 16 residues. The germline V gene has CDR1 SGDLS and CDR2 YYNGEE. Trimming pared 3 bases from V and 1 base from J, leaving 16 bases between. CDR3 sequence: CASSDEGTTSNTEAFF. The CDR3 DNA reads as TGTGCCAGCAGCGACGAGGGGACGACCTCGAACACTGAAGCTTTCTTT.

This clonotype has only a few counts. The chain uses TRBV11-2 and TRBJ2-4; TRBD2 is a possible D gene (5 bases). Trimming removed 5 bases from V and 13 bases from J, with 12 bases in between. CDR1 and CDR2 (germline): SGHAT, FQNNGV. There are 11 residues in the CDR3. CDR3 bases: TGTGCCAGCAGCCGAGGGCCTAAACAGTACTTC. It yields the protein CASSRGPKQYF.

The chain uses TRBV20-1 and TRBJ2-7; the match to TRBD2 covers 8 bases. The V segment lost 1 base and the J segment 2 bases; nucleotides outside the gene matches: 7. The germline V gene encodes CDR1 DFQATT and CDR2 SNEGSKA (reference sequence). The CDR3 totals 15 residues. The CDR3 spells CSARVASGPPYEQYF. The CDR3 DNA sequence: TGCAGTGCTAGAGTGGCTAGCGGGCCTCCCTACGAGCAGTACTTC.

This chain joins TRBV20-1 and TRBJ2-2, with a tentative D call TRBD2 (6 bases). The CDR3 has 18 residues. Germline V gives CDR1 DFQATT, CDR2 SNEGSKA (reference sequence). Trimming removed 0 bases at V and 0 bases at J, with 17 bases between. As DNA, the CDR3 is TGCAGTGCTAGAGATCGGGACGGGGGTGCCGCGAACACCGGGGAGCTGTTTTTT. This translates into CSARDRDGGAANTGELFF.

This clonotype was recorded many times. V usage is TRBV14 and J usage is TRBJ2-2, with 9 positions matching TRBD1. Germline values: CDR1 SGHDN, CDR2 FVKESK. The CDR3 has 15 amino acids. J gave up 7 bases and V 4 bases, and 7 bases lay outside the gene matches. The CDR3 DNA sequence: TGTGCCAGCAGCCGAGAACAGGGGGCCCTCGGGGAGCTGTTTTTT. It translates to CASSREQGALGELFF.

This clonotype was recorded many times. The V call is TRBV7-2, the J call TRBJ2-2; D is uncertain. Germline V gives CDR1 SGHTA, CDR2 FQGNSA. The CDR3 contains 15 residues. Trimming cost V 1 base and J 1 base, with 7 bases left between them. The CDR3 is CASSLGLMNTGELFF. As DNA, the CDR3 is TGTGCCAGCAGCTTAGGGCTAATGAACACCGGGGAGCTGTTTTTT.

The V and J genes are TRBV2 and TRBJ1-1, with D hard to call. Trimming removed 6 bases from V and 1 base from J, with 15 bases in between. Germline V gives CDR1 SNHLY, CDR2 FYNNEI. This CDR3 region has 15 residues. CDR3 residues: CASRPSGLWNTEAFF. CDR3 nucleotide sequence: TGTGCCAGCAGGCCCTCAGGACTGTGGAACACTGAAGCTTTCTTT.

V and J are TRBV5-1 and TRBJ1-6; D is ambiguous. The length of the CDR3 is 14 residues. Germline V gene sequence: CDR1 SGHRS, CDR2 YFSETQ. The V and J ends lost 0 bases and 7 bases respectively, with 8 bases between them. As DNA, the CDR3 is TGCGCCAGCAGCTTGGACAGCCGAAATTCACCCCTCCACTTT. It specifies CASSLDSRNSPLHF.

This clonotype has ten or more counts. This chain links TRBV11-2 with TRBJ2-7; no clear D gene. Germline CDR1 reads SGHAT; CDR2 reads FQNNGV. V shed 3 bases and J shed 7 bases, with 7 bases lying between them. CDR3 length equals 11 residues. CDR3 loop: CASSFVGEQYF. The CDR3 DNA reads TGTGCCAGCAGCTTCGTCGGAGAGCAGTACTTC.

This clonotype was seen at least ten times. This CDR3 is CASSPGDTSQETQYF. The DNA of the CDR3 is TGTGCCAGCAGCCCAGGCGACACCTCACAAGAGACCCAGTACTTC. The chain couples TRBV7-3 to TRBJ2-5; D call uncertain. The CDR3 contains 15 residues. Germline CDR1 SGHTA, CDR2 FQGTGA. The V end was cut by 5 bases, the J end by 2 bases, with 15 bases between.

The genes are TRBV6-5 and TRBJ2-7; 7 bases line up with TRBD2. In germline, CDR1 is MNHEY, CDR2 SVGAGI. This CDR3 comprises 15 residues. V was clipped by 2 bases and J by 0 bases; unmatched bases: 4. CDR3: CASSYRRDYSYEQYF. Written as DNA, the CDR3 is TGTGCCAGCAGTTACCGCCGGGACTACTCCTACGAGCAGTACTTC.

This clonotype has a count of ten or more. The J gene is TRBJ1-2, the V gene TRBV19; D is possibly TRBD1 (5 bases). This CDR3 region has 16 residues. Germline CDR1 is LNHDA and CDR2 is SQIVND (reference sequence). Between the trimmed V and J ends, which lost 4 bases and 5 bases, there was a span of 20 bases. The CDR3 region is CASSNPSGGVRYGYTF. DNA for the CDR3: TGTGCCAGTAGTAACCCCAGTGGGGGGGTAAGGTATGGCTACACCTTC.

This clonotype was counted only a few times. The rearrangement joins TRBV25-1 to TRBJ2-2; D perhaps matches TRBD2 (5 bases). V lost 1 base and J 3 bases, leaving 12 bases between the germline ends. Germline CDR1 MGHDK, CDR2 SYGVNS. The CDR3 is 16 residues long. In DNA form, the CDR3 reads TGTGCCAGCAGTGAATCGGGCAGACTATACACCGGGGAGCTGTTTTTT. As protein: CASSESGRLYTGELFF.

The CDR3 protein is CASSPIDTSYEQYF. The CDR3 bases are TGTGCCAGCAGCCCGATTGACACCTCCTACGAGCAGTACTTC. The chain employs TRBV11-3 and TRBJ2-7; no definite D call. The CDR3 is made up of 14 amino acids. Trimming took off 5 bases at V and 0 bases at J, with 11 bases between the two ends. From germline, CDR1 is SGHNT and CDR2 YENEEA.

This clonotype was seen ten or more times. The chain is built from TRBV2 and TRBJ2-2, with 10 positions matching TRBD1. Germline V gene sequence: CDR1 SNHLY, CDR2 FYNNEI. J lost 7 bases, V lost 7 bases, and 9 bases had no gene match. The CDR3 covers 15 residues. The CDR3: CASKRDRGRFGELFF. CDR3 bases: TGTGCCAGCAAGAGAGACAGGGGGCGCTTCGGGGAGCTGTTTTTT.

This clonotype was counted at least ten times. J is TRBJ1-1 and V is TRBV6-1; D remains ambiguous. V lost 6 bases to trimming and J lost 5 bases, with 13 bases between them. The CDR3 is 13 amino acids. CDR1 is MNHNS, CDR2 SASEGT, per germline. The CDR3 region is CASSLEAGTEAFF. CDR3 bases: TGTGCCAGCAGCCTGGAGGCGGGAACTGAAGCTTTCTTT.

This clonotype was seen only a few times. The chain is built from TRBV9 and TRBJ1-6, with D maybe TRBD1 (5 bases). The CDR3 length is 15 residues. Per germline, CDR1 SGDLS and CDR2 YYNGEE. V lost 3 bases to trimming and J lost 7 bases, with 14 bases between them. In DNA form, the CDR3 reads TGTGCCAGCAGCGCACCGGGACGGGAAAATTCACCCCTCCACTTT. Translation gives CASSAPGRENSPLHF.

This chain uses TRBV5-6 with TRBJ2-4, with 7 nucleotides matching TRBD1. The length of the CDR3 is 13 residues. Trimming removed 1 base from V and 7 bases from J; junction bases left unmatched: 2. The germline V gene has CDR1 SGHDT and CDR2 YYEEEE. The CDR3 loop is CASSLTGANIQYF. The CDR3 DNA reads TGTGCCAGCAGCTTGACAGGGGCGAACATTCAGTACTTC.

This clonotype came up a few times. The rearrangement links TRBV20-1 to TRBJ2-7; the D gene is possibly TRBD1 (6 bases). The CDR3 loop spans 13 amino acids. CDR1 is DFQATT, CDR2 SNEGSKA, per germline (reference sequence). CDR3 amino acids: CSQLDRSSYEQYF. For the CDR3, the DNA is TGCAGCCAACTCGACAGGAGCTCCTACGAGCAGTACTTC.

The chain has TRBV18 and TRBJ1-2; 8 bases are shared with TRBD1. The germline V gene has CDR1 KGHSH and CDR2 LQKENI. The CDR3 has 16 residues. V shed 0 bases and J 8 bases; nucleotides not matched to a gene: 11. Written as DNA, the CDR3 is TGTGCCAGCTCACCACCGTCCGGGCGGCGGACAGGGGGCTACACCTTC. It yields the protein CASSPPSGRRTGGYTF.

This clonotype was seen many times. CDR3: CASGIKGGSYNEQFF. For the CDR3, the DNA is TGTGCCAGCGGTATAAAGGGAGGCTCCTACAATGAGCAGTTCTTC. This chain joins TRBV6-1 and TRBJ2-1; weak D call: TRBD2 (6 bases). CDR3 length equals 15 residues. CDR1 and CDR2 (germline): MNHNS, SASEGT. Trimming shortened V by 8 bases and J by 0 bases, and 14 bases separated the two germline ends.

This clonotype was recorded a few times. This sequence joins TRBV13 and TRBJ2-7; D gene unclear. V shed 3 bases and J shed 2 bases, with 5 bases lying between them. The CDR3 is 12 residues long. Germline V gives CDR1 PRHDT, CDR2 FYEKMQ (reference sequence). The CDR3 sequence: CASSFGTYEQYF. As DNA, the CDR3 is TGTGCCAGCAGCTTTGGAACCTACGAGCAGTACTTC. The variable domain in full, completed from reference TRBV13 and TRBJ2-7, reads AAGVIQSPRHLIKEKRETATLKCYPIPRHDTVYWYQQGPGQDPQFLISFYEKMQSDKGSIPDRFSAQQFSDYHSELNMSSLELGDSALYFCASSFGTYEQYFGPGTRLTVT.

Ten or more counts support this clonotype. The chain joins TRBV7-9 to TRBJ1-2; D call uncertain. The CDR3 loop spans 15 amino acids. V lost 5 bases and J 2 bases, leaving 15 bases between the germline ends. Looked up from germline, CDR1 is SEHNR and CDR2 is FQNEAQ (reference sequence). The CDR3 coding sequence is TGTGCCAGCAGCCTTCGGGAAGGGTGGAACTATGGCTACACCTTC. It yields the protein CASSLREGWNYGYTF.

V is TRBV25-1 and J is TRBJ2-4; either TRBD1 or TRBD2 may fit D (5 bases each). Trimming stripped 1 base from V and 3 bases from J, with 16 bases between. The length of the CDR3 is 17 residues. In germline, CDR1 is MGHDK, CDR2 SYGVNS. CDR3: CASSELEGAGDKNIQYF. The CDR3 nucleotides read TGTGCCAGCAGTGAATTGGAAGGGGCGGGTGACAAAAACATTCAGTACTTC.